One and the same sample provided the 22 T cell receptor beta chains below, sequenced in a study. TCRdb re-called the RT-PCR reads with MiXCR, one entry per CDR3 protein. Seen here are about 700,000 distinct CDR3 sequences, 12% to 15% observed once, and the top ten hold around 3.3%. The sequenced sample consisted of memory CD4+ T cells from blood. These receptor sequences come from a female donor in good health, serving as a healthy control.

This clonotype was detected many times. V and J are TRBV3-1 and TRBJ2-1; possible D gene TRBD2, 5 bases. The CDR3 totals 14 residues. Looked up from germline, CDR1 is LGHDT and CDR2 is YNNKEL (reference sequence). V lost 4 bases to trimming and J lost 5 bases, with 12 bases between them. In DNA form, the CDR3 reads TGTGCCAGCAGCCGCATCTACGGGGACAATGAGCAGTTCTTC. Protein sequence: CASSRIYGDNEQFF.

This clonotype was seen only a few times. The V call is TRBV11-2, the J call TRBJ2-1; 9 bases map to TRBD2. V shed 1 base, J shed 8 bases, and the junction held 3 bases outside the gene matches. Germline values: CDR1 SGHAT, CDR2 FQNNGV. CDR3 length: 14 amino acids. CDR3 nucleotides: TGTGCCAGCAGCTTAGGTCGGACTAGCGATGAGCAGTTCTTC. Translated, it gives CASSLGRTSDEQFF.

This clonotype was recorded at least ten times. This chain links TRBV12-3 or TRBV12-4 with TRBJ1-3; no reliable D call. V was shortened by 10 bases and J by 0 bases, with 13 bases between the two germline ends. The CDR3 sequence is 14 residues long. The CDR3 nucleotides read TGTGCCACCTTACGACAAAACTCTGGAAACACCATATATTTT. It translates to CATLRQNSGNTIYF.

The CDR3 DNA reads TGTGCCAGCAGCTTGGGGACTAGCGGGAGGTTGGATACGCAGTATTTT. It encodes CASSLGTSGRLDTQYF. The V call is TRBV11-2, the J call TRBJ2-3, with 15 bases identical to TRBD2. The germline CDR1 and CDR2 sequences are SGHAT and FQNNGV. CDR3 size: 16 residues. The ends lost 3 bases at V and 6 bases at J; junction bases unmatched: 4.

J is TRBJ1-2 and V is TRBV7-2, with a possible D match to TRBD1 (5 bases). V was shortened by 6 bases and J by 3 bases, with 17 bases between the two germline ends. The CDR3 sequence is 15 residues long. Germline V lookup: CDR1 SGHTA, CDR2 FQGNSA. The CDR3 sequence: CASRGDGRGDYGYTF. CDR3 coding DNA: TGTGCCAGCAGGGGAGACGGACGGGGGGACTATGGCTACACCTTC.

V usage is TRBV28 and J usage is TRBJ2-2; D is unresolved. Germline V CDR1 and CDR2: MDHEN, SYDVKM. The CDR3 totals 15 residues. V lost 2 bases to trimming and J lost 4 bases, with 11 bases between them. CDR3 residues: CASSLRFPSTGELFF. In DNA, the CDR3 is TGTGCCAGCAGTTTACGGTTTCCGAGCACCGGGGAGCTGTTTTTT.

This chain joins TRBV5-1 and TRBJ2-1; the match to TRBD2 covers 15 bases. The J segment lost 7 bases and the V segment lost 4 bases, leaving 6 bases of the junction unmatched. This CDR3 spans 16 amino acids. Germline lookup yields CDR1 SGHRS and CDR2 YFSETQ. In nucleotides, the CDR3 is TGCGCCAGCAGCGCCGGGACTAGCGGGAGGATAAATGAGCAGTTCTTC. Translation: CASSAGTSGRINEQFF.

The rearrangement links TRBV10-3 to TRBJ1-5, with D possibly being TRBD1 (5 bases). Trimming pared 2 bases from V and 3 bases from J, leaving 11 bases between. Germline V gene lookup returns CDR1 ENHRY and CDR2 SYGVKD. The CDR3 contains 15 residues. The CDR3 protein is CAISESSGYNQPQHF. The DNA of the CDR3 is TGTGCCATCAGTGAGAGTTCAGGGTACAATCAGCCCCAGCATTTT.

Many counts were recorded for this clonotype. The CDR3 here is CATSRSTGGLGNTIYF. The CDR3 region has the DNA TGTGCCACCAGCAGATCAACAGGGGGGCTTGGAAACACCATATATTTT. J is TRBJ1-3 and V is TRBV15; 8 bases align to TRBD1. The CDR3 contains 16 residues. The V segment lost 2 bases and the J segment 3 bases; nucleotides outside the gene matches: 6. CDR1 and CDR2 from the germline V gene are LNHNV and YYDKDF (reference sequence).

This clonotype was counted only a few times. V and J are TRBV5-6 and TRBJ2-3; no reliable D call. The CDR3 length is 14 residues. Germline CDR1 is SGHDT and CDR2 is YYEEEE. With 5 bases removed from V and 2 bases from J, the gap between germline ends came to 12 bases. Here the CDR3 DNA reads TGTGCCAGCAGGAGAGGTTATAACACAGATACGCAGTATTTT. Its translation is CASRRGYNTDTQYF.

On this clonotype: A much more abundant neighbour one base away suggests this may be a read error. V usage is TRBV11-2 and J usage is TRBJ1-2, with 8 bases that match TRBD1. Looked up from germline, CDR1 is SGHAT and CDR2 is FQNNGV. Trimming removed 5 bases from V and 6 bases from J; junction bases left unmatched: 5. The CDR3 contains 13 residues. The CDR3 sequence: CASSRTGWDGYTF. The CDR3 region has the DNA TGTGCCAGCAGCCGGACAGGGTGGGATGGCTACACCTTC. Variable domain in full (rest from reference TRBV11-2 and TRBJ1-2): EAGVAQSPRYKIIEKRQSVAFWCNPISGHATLYWYQQILGQGPKLLIQFQNNGVVDDSQLPKDRFSAERLKGVDSTLKIQPAKLEDSAVYLCASSRTGWDGYTFGSGTRLTVV.

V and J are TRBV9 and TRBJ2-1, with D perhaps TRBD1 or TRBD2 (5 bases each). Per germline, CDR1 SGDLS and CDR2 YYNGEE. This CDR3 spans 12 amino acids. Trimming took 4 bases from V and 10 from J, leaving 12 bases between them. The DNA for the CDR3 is TGTGCCAGCAGCCCCCCGTGGGGGGAGCAGTTCTTC. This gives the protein CASSPPWGEQFF. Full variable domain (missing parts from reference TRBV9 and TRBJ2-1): DSGVTQTPKHLITATGQRVTLRCSPRSGDLSVYWYQQSLDQGLQFLIQYYNGEERAKGNILERFSAQQFPDLHSELNLSSLELGDSALYFCASSPPWGEQFFGPGTRLTVL.

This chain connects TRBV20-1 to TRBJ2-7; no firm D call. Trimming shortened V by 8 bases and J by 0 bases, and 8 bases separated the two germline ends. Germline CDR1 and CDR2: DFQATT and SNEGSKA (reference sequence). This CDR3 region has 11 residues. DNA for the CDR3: TGCAGTTCTCGGGCCTCCTACGAGCAGTACTTC. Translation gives CSSRASYEQYF.

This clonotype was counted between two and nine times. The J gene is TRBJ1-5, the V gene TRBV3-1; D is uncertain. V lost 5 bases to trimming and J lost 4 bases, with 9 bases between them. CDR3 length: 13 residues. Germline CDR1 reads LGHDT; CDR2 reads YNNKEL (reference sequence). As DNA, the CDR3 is TGTGCCAGCAGCAACCTAGGGAATCAGCCCCAGCATTTT. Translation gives CASSNLGNQPQHF.

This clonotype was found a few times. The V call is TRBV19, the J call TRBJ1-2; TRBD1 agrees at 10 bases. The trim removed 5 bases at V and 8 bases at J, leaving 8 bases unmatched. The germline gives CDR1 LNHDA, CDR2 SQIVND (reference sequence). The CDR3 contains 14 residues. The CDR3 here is CASSANGQGGGYTF. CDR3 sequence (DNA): TGTGCCAGTAGTGCCAACGGACAGGGGGGCGGCTACACCTTC.

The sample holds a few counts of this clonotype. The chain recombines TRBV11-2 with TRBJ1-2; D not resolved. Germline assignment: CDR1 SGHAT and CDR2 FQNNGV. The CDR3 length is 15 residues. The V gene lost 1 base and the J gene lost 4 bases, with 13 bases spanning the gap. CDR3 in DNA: TGTGCCAGCAGCTTAGGGGATGGTTCTGGCTATGGCTACACCTTC. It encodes CASSLGDGSGYGYTF.

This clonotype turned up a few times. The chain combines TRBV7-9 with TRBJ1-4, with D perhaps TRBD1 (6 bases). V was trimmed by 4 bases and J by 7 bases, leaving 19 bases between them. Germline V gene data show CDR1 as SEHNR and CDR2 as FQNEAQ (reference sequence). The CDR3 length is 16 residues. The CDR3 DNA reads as TGTGCCAGCAGCTCACGCTCGCAGGGGCGGGTTGAAAAACTGTTTTTT. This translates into CASSSRSQGRVEKLFF. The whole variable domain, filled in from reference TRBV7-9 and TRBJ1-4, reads DTGVSQNPRHKITKRGQNVTFRCDPISEHNRLYWYRQTLGQGPEFLTYFQNEAQLEKSRLLSDRFSAERPKGSFSTLEIQRTEQGDSAMYLCASSSRSQGRVEKLFFGSGTQLSVL.

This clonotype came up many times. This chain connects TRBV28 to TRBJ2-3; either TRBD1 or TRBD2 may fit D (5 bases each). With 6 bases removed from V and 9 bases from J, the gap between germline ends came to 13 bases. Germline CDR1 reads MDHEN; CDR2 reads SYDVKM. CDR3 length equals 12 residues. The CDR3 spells CASRLPGATQYF. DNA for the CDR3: TGTGCCAGCAGGCTCCCCGGGGCGACGCAGTATTTT.

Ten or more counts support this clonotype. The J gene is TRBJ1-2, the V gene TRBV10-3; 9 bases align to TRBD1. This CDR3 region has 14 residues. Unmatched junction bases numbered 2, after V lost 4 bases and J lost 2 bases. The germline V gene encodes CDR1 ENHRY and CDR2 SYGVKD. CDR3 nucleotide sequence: TGTGCCATCAGTGCGACAGGGGGGAACTATGGCTACACCTTC. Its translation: CAISATGGNYGYTF.

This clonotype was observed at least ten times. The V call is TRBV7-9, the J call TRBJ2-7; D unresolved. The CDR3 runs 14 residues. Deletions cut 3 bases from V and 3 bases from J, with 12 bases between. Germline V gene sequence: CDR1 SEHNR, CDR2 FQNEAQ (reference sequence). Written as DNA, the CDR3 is TGTGCCAGCAGCTTCAGCACCAAGGGCTACGAGCAGTACTTC. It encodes CASSFSTKGYEQYF.

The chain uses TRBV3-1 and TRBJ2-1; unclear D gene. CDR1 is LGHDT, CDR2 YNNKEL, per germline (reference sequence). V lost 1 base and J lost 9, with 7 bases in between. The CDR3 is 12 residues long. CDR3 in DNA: TGTGCCAGCAGCCAAGTCGTGTTTGAGCAGTTCTTC. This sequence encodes CASSQVVFEQFF.

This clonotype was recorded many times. CDR3 loop: CASSSATVQETQYF. CDR3 nucleotides: TGCGCCAGCAGCTCGGCTACAGTTCAAGAGACCCAGTACTTC. V and J are TRBV5-1 and TRBJ2-5; unclear D gene. Germline CDR1 is SGHRS and CDR2 is YFSETQ. The V end was cut by 3 bases, the J end by 2 bases, with 11 bases between. This CDR3 region has 14 residues. Supplemented by reference TRBV5-1 and TRBJ2-5, the full variable domain reads KAGVTQTPRYLIKTRGQQVTLSCSPISGHRSVSWYQQTPGQGLQFLFEYFSETQRNKGNFPGRFSGRQFSNSRSEMNVSTLELGDSALYLCASSSATVQETQYFGPGTRLLVL.